The present entry profiles one TCR beta chain with its context. This sample was included in a study of blood T cell repertoires in COVID-19. Germline V gives CDR1 SSHAT, CDR2 FNYEAQ (reference sequence). V was clipped by 5 bases and J by 8 bases; unmatched bases: 8. This CDR3 comprises 15 residues. Some clones are missing from TCRdb's copy, which holds only in-frame ones; the method was immunoSEQ multiplex PCR. The sample holds 300,000 to 350,000 clones, around 90% seen once. The receptor's source is a man younger than 30 with active or convalescent COVID-19. The chain couples TRBV7-7 to TRBJ2-1; TRBD2 agrees at 11 bases. The sample comprised peripheral blood. CDR3 sequence (DNA): TGTGCCAGCAGCCGTAGCGGGGGGGCCACGGATGAGCAGTTCTTC. Amino acid sequence: CASSRSGGATDEQFF.